Given below is one T cell receptor (beta chain) in context. Its antigen is undetermined. This specimen comes from a study of shared clonotypes between healthy human individuals. Study overall: The study enrolled a couple of women and a few men aged 18 to 49.

Partitioning of CD4+ cells yielded a CD45RA+ naive subset and a CD45RA-negative memory subset. Study conclusions and caveats: Collection of samples was limited to blood; tissue repertoires likely differ.

The authors ran the assay at deep level. Assay used: immunoSEQ multiplex PCR; TCRdb lists only in-frame clones, some missing. The data hold about 1 million clones, with roughly 70% observed a single time. The source is a man younger than 30 in good health. Specimen: memory CD4+ T cells sorted from blood. Subset here: CD45RA-negative fraction.

The CDR3 sequence is CASSQDLPRANSPLHF. CDR3 nucleotide sequence: TGTGCCAGCAGCCAAGACCTTCCCCGGGCCAATTCACCCCTCCACTTT. V usage is TRBV14 and J usage is TRBJ1-6; no reliable D call. This CDR3 spans 16 amino acids. CDR1 is SGHDN, CDR2 FVKESK, per germline. Trimming removed 0 bases at V and 7 bases at J, with 13 bases between.